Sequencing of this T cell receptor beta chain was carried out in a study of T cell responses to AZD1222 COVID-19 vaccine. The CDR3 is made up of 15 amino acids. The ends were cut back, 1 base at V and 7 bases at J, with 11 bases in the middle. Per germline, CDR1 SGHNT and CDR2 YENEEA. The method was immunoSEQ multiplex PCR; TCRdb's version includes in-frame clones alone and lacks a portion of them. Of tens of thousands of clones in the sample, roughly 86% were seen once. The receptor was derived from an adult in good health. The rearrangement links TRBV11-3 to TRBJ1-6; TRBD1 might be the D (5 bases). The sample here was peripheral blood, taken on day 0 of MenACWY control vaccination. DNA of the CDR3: TGTGCCAGCAGCTTAGGGGACGGGCAAAATTCACCCCTCCACTTT. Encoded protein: CASSLGDGQNSPLHF.